The 26 T cell receptor beta chains listed next were all sequenced from one sample in a study of CD8+CD57+ T cells in acquired aplastic anemia. Patients selected for sequencing had displayed CD8+CD57+ cell expansion by flow cytometry. Genomic DNA templated the TCR beta VDJ and CDR3 profiling. Each CDR3 protein is one row after TCRdb ran MiXCR on the reads. The sample yields about 270,000 distinct CDR3 sequences, approximately 79% seen once. Sequenced sample: sorted CD4+, CD8+, or CD8+CD57+ T cells (not recorded which) from PBMCs. The receptors come from a human donor with aplastic anemia.

The chain recombines TRBV9 with TRBJ2-7; D gene unclear. Per germline, CDR1 SGDLS and CDR2 YYNGEE. V shed 4 bases and J shed 8 bases, with 16 bases lying between them. The CDR3 has 13 amino acids. CDR3 region: CASSLGAISKQYV. The CDR3 region has the DNA TGTGCCAGCAGCTTAGGCGCGATCTCCAAGCAGTACGTC.

The chain has TRBV11-3 and TRBJ1-1; no clear D gene. The germline V gene has CDR1 SGHNT and CDR2 YENEEA. The CDR3 sequence is 15 residues long. V was cut by 0 bases and J by 4 bases, with 12 bases left in between. The CDR3 spells CASSLDVPDRTEAFF. DNA of the CDR3: TGTGCCAGCAGCTTAGATGTACCAGACCGCACTGAAGCTTTCTTT.

Of note for this clonotype: An end of the junction differs from the germline gene, which may be a read error. V is TRBV7-9 and J is TRBJ2-3; D is possibly TRBD2 (5 bases). The CDR3 runs to 14 residues. Germline V lookup: CDR1 SEHNR, CDR2 FQNEAQ (reference sequence). Here the CDR3 reads CASSQAPTRGRENF. The DNA of the CDR3 is TGTGCCAGCAGCCAAGCGCCGACTCGCGGTAGGGAGAACTTT. The whole variable domain, filled in from reference TRBV7-9 and TRBJ2-3, reads DTGVSQNPRHKITKRGQNVTFRCDPISEHNRLYWYRQTLGQGPEFLTYFQNEAQLEKSRLLSDRFSAERPKGSFSTLEIQRTEQGDSAMYLCASSQAPTRGRENFGPGTRLTVL.

The V and J genes are TRBV11-2 and TRBJ2-3; D is perhaps TRBD1 or TRBD2 (6 bases each). CDR3 length equals 13 residues. CDR1 and CDR2 (germline): SGHAT, FQNNGV. The germline V and J ends were trimmed by 5 bases and 6 bases, with 12 bases remaining between them. The CDR3: CASSDGGGDTQYF. The CDR3 DNA sequence: TGTGCCAGCAGCGACGGGGGCGGGGATACGCAGTATTTT.

At least ten counts were recorded for this clonotype. This sequence joins TRBV5-8 and TRBJ2-7; 7 bases match TRBD1. Germline V lookup: CDR1 SGHTS, CDR2 YDEGEE. The CDR3 is 18 amino acids. Trimming at V came to 0 bases and at J to 1 base, leaving 13 bases not matched to a gene. CDR3 nucleotides: TGTGCCAGCAGCTTGGATCCGGACGGGACAGCCCTTTCCTACGAGCAGTACGTC. Protein product: CASSLDPDGTALSYEQYV.

Details on this clonotype: The germline gene is not matched at one end of the junction; a read error may be the cause. This chain joins TRBV11-3 and TRBJ1-1; no reliable D call. Germline V gene sequence: CDR1 SGHNT, CDR2 YENEEA. CDR3 size: 15 residues. CDR3 region: CASILAVAGNTEAFF. The CDR3, as DNA: TGTGCCAGCATCTTAGCAGTGGCTGGGAACACTGAAGCTTTCTTT.

V usage is TRBV7-3 and J usage is TRBJ2-4; 7 positions match TRBD2. With V trimmed by 8 bases and J by 16 bases, 14 bases remained unmatched. Germline CDR1 is SGHTA and CDR2 is FQGTGA. CDR3 length: 12 residues. DNA of the CDR3: TGTGCCAGCGGCGGAGCGGGGAACATTGATTACTTC. This sequence encodes CASGGAGNIDYF.

Worth noting for this clonotype: At one boundary the junction diverges from the germline segment, which might be a read error. This chain uses TRBV7-2 with TRBJ1-1, with D hard to call. Germline V gene data show CDR1 as SGHTA and CDR2 as FQGNSA. The CDR3 consists of 15 residues. The CDR3 DNA reads TGTTCCAGCAGCTTAGATCTGATACGCGACAAGGAAGCTTTCTTT. Its translation is CSSSLDLIRDKEAFF. The full variable domain, its missing parts supplied by reference TRBV7-2 and TRBJ1-1, is GAGVSQSPSNKVTEKGKDVELRCDPISGHTALYWYRQSLGQGLEFLIYFQGNSAPDKSGLPSDRFSAERTGGSVSTLTIQRTQQEDSAVYLCSSSLDLIRDKEAFFGQGTRLTVV.

Regarding this clonotype: The final CDR3 position lacks the conserved phenylalanine or tryptophan, pointing to a likely read error. The DNA is left out, because the CDR3 cannot be placed on it with certainty; the CDR3 is given as TCRdb lists it. The chain carries TRBV7-9 and TRBJ2-3; TRBD1, as called in the table, went unchecked against the DNA. The germline gives CDR1 SEHNR, CDR2 FQNEAQ (reference sequence). The CDR3 comprises 13 residues, both ends counted. The CDR3 here is CASSLGPGELFFV.

As regards this clonotype: This CDR3 is missing its conserved last phenylalanine or tryptophan, likely due to a read error. The DNA is left out, because the CDR3 cannot be placed on it with certainty; the CDR3 is given as TCRdb lists it. This chain uses TRBV7-9 with TRBJ2-3; the table gives TRBD2 as D, unverified against the DNA. The germline gives CDR1 SEHNR, CDR2 FQNEAQ (reference sequence). The CDR3 is 13 amino acids long, termini counted. CDR3 loop: CASSYRGSGTQDE.

In regard to this clonotype: One junction end disagrees with the germline gene, perhaps due to a read error. The gene calls are TRBV7-6 and TRBJ2-5; 8 bases line up with TRBD2. Germline CDR1 SGHVS, CDR2 FNYEAQ. The CDR3 covers 15 residues. In DNA form, the CDR3 reads TGTGCCAGCAGCTTAGCCCGCGGGAGGAGAGAGACCCCGTACTTC. Its translation is CASSLARGRRETPYF. Combining the CDR3 with reference TRBV7-6 and TRBJ2-5 gives the whole variable domain GAGVSQSPRYKVTKRGQDVALRCDPISGHVSLYWYRQALGQGPEFLTYFNYEAQQDKSGLPNDRFSAERPEGSISTLTIQRTEQRDSAMYRCASSLARGRRETPYFGPGTRLLVL.

The V gene is TRBV5-8, the J gene TRBJ1-5; D not resolved. V lost 4 bases, J lost 4 bases, and 15 bases lay in between. The CDR3 spans 15 residues. From germline, CDR1 is SGHTS and CDR2 YDEGEE. CDR3 coding DNA: TGTGCCAGCAGCCTAGCGGGAGCGAGAAATCAGCCCCAGCATTTT. Protein: CASSLAGARNQPQHF.

In the case of this clonotype: A much more abundant neighbour one base away suggests this may be a read error. It is unclear where the CDR3 begins or ends on the DNA, so no DNA is shown, and the CDR3 is as TCRdb lists it. V gene TRBV7-6 combines with J gene TRBJ2-3. Germline values: CDR1 SGHVS, CDR2 FNYEAQ. A total of 14 residues make up the CDR3, ends included. The CDR3 loop is CASSLAATDTQYFF.

This clonotype has a single count. The chain joins TRBV9 to TRBJ1-1; no clear D. This CDR3 is 15 amino acids long. Trimming shortened V by 4 bases and J by 11 bases, and 24 bases separated the two germline ends. Germline V gene sequence: CDR1 SGDLS, CDR2 YYNGEE. For the CDR3, the DNA is TGTGCCAGCAGCTTAGAGGTACCGAGCACAGCTACGGCTTTCTTT. This encodes CASSLEVPSTATAFF.

Notes on this clonotype: One end of the junction does not line up with germline, which may come from a read error. The genes are TRBV7-8 and TRBJ2-3; D tentatively reads TRBD1 or TRBD2 (6 bases each). The CDR3 has 14 amino acids. Germline CDR1 reads SGHVS; CDR2 reads FQNEAQ. The CDR3 region is CASSSGGTRGQFYF. The CDR3 DNA is TGTGCCAGCAGCTCCGGGGGAACGCGTGGACAGTTCTACTTT.

For this clonotype: At one boundary the junction diverges from the germline segment, which might be a read error. The chain recombines TRBV7-2 with TRBJ2-3; possible D gene TRBD1, 6 bases. This CDR3 is built from 14 residues. Germline CDR1 reads SGHTA; CDR2 reads FQGNSA. Here the CDR3 reads CASSLAFTRGSRSF. DNA of the CDR3: TGTGCCAGCAGCTTAGCTTTTACCAGGGGATCGAGGTCCTTT.

The V gene is TRBV24-1, the J gene TRBJ2-7; maybe TRBD1 (6 bases). CDR3 length: 13 residues. Germline CDR1 and CDR2: KGHDR and SFDVKD. V was trimmed by 11 bases and J by 6 bases, leaving 19 bases between them. In DNA form, the CDR3 reads TGTGCCAGCAGGGCCTGGGACACCGGCGAGCAGTACTTC. This sequence encodes CASRAWDTGEQYF.

This chain uses TRBV7-8 with TRBJ1-5; 9 nucleotides agree with TRBD1. The CDR3 spans 13 residues. Germline CDR1 reads SGHVS; CDR2 reads FQNEAQ. V trimming: 6 bases; J trimming: 4 bases; junction bases outside the gene matches: 1. CDR3 sequence (DNA): TGTGCCAGCAGTGGGACAGGGAATCAGCCCCAGCATTTT. This encodes CASSGTGNQPQHF.

This chain connects TRBV5-4 to TRBJ2-6; no clear D. The germline V and J ends were trimmed by 2 bases and 4 bases, with 13 bases remaining between them. The CDR3 covers 16 residues. The V gene's germline CDR1 is SGHNT and CDR2 YYREEE (reference sequence). This chain's CDR3 is CASSFSSSYGANVLTF. In DNA, the CDR3 is TGTGCCAGCAGCTTTTCGAGTAGCTACGGGGCCAACGTCCTGACTTTC.

This chain connects TRBV2 to TRBJ1-1; D may correspond to TRBD1 or TRBD2 (5 bases each). The assigned J gene may be wrong: the sequence end matches TRBJ2-3 better. Germline loops: CDR1 SNHLY, CDR2 FYNNEI. CDR3 size: 13 residues. CDR3 bases: TGTGCCAGCGGTAAAGGGGAGACCAATACGCAGTATTTT. Its protein is CASGKGETNTQYF.

CDR3 region: CASSLRQQNSPLHF. The CDR3, as DNA: TGTGCCAGCAGTTTACGGCAGCAAAATTCACCCCTCCACTTT. V gene TRBV12-3 or TRBV12-4 combines with J gene TRBJ1-6; no reliable D call. Trimming took off 2 bases at V and 7 bases at J, with 9 bases between the two ends. There are 14 residues in the CDR3.

This chain connects TRBV11-3 to TRBJ2-2; tentatively, D is TRBD1 or TRBD2 (6 bases each). This CDR3 region has 15 residues. CDR1 is SGHNT and CDR2 is YENEEA in the germline V gene. V lost 5 bases to trimming and J lost 6 bases, with 16 bases between them. This chain's CDR3 is CASSQEGGYAGELFF. CDR3 nucleotide sequence: TGTGCCAGCAGCCAGGAGGGGGGTTACGCCGGGGAGCTGTTTTTT.

Turning to this clonotype: The CDR3 does not close with the conserved phenylalanine or tryptophan, likely indicating a read error. No DNA is shown, since the ends of the CDR3 on it are uncertain; the CDR3 is the one TCRdb lists. The chain has TRBV7-8 and TRBJ2-3. The germline gives CDR1 SGHVS, CDR2 FQNEAQ. The CDR3 spans 13 residues, counting both ends. CDR3 sequence: CASSLAGTADTQY.

This clonotype was seen only a few times. The genes are TRBV20-1 and TRBJ1-2, with D perhaps TRBD1 (5 bases). The CDR3 has 13 amino acids. V lost 6 bases, J lost 10 bases, and 21 bases lay in between. Germline V CDR1 and CDR2: DFQATT, SNEGSKA (reference sequence). This CDR3 reads CSASSWGRKNYTF. The CDR3, as DNA: TGCAGTGCCAGTAGTTGGGGACGCAAGAACTACACCTTC.

This clonotype was counted once. This CDR3 fails to terminate in the conserved phenylalanine or tryptophan, so it likely reflects a read error. It is unclear where the CDR3 begins or ends on the DNA, so no DNA is shown, and the CDR3 is as TCRdb lists it. The chain links TRBV2 to TRBJ1-2; the table calls TRBD1, which could not be checked here. The CDR3 is made up of 16 amino acids, end residues included. Germline CDR1 SNHLY, CDR2 FYNNEI. CDR3 sequence reads: CASGDGGTGMDYFGPV.

This chain uses TRBV6-1 with TRBJ2-1, with TRBD1 matching over 10 bases. The ends lost 8 bases at V and 10 bases at J; junction bases unmatched: 11. Germline V gene sequence: CDR1 MNHNS, CDR2 SASEGT. The CDR3 has 14 residues. CDR3 loop: CASDDGDRGGEQFF. The CDR3 bases are TGTGCCAGCGATGATGGGGACAGGGGTGGCGAGCAGTTCTTC.